Presented here are 8 T cell receptor beta chains from one specimen sequenced in a study of cytomegalovirus exposure and HLA in healthy donors. Clones were read by immunoSEQ multiplex PCR, and TCRdb kept only the in-frame ones, dropping some. The sample yields about 73,000 clones, about 90% seen once. The specimen sequenced was PBMCs. These receptors were collected from a woman between 18 and 30 years old in good health and CMV-seropositive.

The rearrangement uses TRBV9 and TRBJ2-1, with D maybe TRBD2 (6 bases). Germline CDR1 is SGDLS and CDR2 is YYNGEE. Trimming cost V 5 bases and J 9 bases, with 15 bases left between them. The CDR3 extends over 13 amino acids. Here the CDR3 reads CASSPGLRGEQFF. CDR3 nucleotide sequence: TGTGCCAGCAGTCCGGGACTTCGGGGTGAGCAGTTCTTC.

The rearrangement joins TRBV7-2 to TRBJ2-1; 11 positions agree with TRBD2. The CDR3 runs 15 residues. V gave up 3 bases and J gave up 6 bases; unmatched junction bases: 4. The germline V gene encodes CDR1 SGHTA and CDR2 FQGNSA. The CDR3 nucleotides are TGTGCCAGCAGCTTGATAGCGGGGGGGAGCAATGAGCAGTTCTTC. Amino acid sequence: CASSLIAGGSNEQFF.

This clone came up a few times. V is TRBV9 and J is TRBJ2-2; 9 bases agree with TRBD2. V trimming: 2 bases; J trimming: 5 bases; junction bases outside the gene matches: 4. The CDR3 has 15 amino acids. The germline CDR1 and CDR2 sequences are SGDLS and YYNGEE. The CDR3 sequence is CASSVTSGETGELFF. The CDR3 DNA sequence: TGTGCCAGCAGCGTGACTAGCGGCGAAACCGGGGAGCTGTTTTTT.

This clone has more than one count but fewer than ten. The V call is TRBV27, the J call TRBJ2-2, with D unclear. CDR3 length: 12 amino acids. V was cut by 4 bases and J by 7 bases, with 7 bases left in between. Per germline, CDR1 MNHEY and CDR2 SMNVEV (reference sequence). CDR3 sequence: CASSSLLGELFF. CDR3 sequence (DNA): TGTGCCAGCAGTTCACTTCTCGGGGAGCTGTTTTTT.

V and J are TRBV7-6 and TRBJ2-7; TRBD2 might be the D (6 bases). Germline assignment: CDR1 SGHVS and CDR2 FNYEAQ. CDR3 size: 13 residues. The V end was cut by 5 bases, the J end by 4 bases, with 12 bases between. The CDR3 loop reads CASSLSGAYEQYF. DNA for the CDR3: TGTGCCAGCAGCCTTAGCGGAGCTTACGAGCAGTACTTC.

The chain links TRBV7-9 to TRBJ2-3, with D tentatively TRBD1 (5 bases). The CDR3 is 16 amino acids. V was clipped by 4 bases and J by 0 bases, with 14 bases between them. From germline, CDR1 is SEHNR and CDR2 FQNEAQ (reference sequence). In nucleotides, the CDR3 is TGTGCCAGCAGCTCCCGACAGACCCCTAGCACAGATACGCAGTATTTT. Protein: CASSSRQTPSTDTQYF.

The chain links TRBV19 to TRBJ1-5; possible D gene TRBD1, 6 bases. CDR1 and CDR2 from the germline V gene are LNHDA and SQIVND (reference sequence). This CDR3 is built from 16 residues. Between the trimmed V and J ends, which lost 4 bases and 1 base, there was a span of 14 bases. The CDR3 here is CASSTTRRGSNQPQHF. In DNA, the CDR3 is TGTGCCAGTAGTACAACCCGCAGGGGAAGCAATCAGCCCCAGCATTTT.

By sample fraction, this clone is large (0.1 to 1%). Other DNA sequences in this sample translate to the same CDR3. The chain employs TRBV4-2 and TRBJ2-3; 10 bases fit TRBD2. The CDR3 sequence is 16 residues long. V shed 0 bases and J 1 base; nucleotides not matched to a gene: 1. The germline V gene has CDR1 LGHNA and CDR2 YNFKEQ. This CDR3 reads CASSQDLAGGTDTQYF. CDR3 bases: TGTGCCAGCAGCCAAGATCTAGCGGGGGGCACAGATACGCAGTATTTT.